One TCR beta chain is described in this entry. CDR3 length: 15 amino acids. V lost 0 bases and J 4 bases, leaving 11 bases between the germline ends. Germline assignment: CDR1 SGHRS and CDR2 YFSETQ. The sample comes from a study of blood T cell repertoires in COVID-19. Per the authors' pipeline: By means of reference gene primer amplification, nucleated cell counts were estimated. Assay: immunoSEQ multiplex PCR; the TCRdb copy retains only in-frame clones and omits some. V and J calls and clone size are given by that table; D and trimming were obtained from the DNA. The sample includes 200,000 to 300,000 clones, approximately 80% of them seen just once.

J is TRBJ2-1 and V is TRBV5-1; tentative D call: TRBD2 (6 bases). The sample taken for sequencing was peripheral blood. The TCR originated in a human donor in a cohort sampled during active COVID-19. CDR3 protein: CASSLAPGLYNEQFF. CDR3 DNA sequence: TGCGCCAGCAGCTTGGCCCCGGGACTGTACAATGAGCAGTTCTTC.